The 26 T cell receptor beta chains below all came from one sample that was sequenced in a study of CXCR3-negative and CXCR3-positive naive CD8 T cells. 5' RACE that incorporated UMI labels was used to prepare the TRB cDNA libraries. TCRdb re-called the 5' RACE reads and catalogs CDR3 proteins one per entry, DNA excluded. Recorded for this sample: 6,900 or so distinct CDR3 sequences. Their target antigens are unknown. General study results and limits: TRB CDR3s were more hydrophobic in CXCR3-positive than in CXCR3-negative naive cells.

The sample taken for sequencing was naive CXCR3+ CD8+ T cells from blood. Subset specified: CD45RO-CCR7+CD27+CD95- naive CD8+ T cells expressing CXCR3 (TNR3+). The receptors come from a human donor in good health. Some clones in this sample may be carry-over from other donors' samples.

This clonotype is classed as medium-sized by frequency. The chain couples TRBV29-1 to TRBJ2-1; TCRdb's D gene call, TRBD1, goes unchecked for lack of DNA. Germline V lookup: CDR1 SQVTM, CDR2 ANQGSEA. The CDR3 is 13 amino acids. The CDR3 here is CSPRIGQVNEQFF.

V and J are TRBV4-3 and TRBJ2-1. The CDR3 length is 18 residues. CDR1 is LGHNA, CDR2 YSLEER, per germline. CDR3 loop: CASSQDRNGGGSYNEQFF.

This chain joins TRBV2 and TRBJ2-5; no DNA is available, so the TRBD2 call from TCRdb remains unchecked. Germline lookup yields CDR1 SNHLY and CDR2 FYNNEI. The CDR3 runs 14 residues. The CDR3 loop is CASSEAGETRTQYF.

Judged by frequency, this clonotype is medium-sized (0.01 to 0.1%). The V gene is TRBV28, the J gene TRBJ2-2; TCRdb selects TRBD1, and the lack of DNA leaves this call unchecked. The CDR3 consists of 15 residues. Looked up from germline, CDR1 is MDHEN and CDR2 is SYDVKM. Here the CDR3 reads CASSFAGMNTGELFF. Combining the CDR3 with reference TRBV28 and TRBJ2-2 gives the whole variable domain DVKVTQSSRYLVKRTGEKVFLECVQDMDHENMFWYRQDPGLGLRLIYFSYDVKMKEKGDIPEGYSVSREKKERFSLILESASTNQTSMYLCASSFAGMNTGELFFGEGSRLTVL.

This chain links TRBV24-1 with TRBJ2-1. Germline loops: CDR1 KGHDR, CDR2 SFDVKD. The CDR3 covers 15 residues. The CDR3 loop reads CATSGGGSNVNEQFF.

The chain uses TRBV5-1 and TRBJ2-7. There are 13 residues in the CDR3. Germline assignment: CDR1 SGHRS and CDR2 YFSETQ. CDR3 amino acids: CASSLQESYEQYF.

This clonotype is identified as medium-sized (0.01 to 0.1%) from frequency. CDR3 sequence: CSVWTGGMDEQFF. The chain couples TRBV29-1 to TRBJ2-1; TCRdb reports TRBD1, a call that lacks DNA to check it against. Germline lookup yields CDR1 SQVTM and CDR2 ANQGSEA. The CDR3 runs 13 residues.

According to its frequency, this clonotype is medium-sized. The chain is built from TRBV11-2 and TRBJ1-4; absent DNA, TCRdb's TRBD1 call cannot be checked. This CDR3 has 14 residues. CDR1 SGHAT and CDR2 FQNNGV come from the germline V gene. CDR3 sequence reads: CASSLGDTGEKLFF.

This clonotype ranks as medium-sized in terms of frequency. This chain links TRBV18 with TRBJ2-1. The CDR3 runs 15 residues. The V gene's germline CDR1 is KGHSH and CDR2 LQKENI. Here the CDR3 reads CASSPTGGYYNEQFF.

Considering frequency, this clonotype is medium-sized. This chain connects TRBV5-6 to TRBJ2-1; TCRdb lists TRBD2, though no DNA is available to test this call. Per germline, CDR1 SGHDT and CDR2 YYEEEE. CDR3 length: 12 residues. Here the CDR3 reads CASSGTSGMQFF.

Its frequency marks this clonotype as medium-sized (0.01 to 0.1%). The chain combines TRBV7-9 with TRBJ1-2; checking the TCRdb D call of TRBD1 is not possible without DNA. CDR3 length equals 13 residues. CDR1 SEHNR and CDR2 FQNEAQ come from the germline V gene (reference sequence). This chain's CDR3 is CASSPKTGEGYTF.

The chain uses TRBV5-8 and TRBJ2-3; the D call of TRBD2 rests on TCRdb alone, since no DNA is present to check it. In germline, CDR1 is SGHTS, CDR2 YDEGEE. The CDR3 extends over 17 amino acids. The CDR3 region is CASSTGLAGYLEDTQYF.

The genes are TRBV12-3 or TRBV12-4 and TRBJ1-1; TCRdb gives TRBD1 as the D gene, but with no DNA this cannot be confirmed. The CDR3 runs to 13 residues. CDR3: CASSGQMNTEAFF.

This chain links TRBV29-1 with TRBJ2-7; TCRdb designates TRBD1, a call that cannot be tested without DNA. The germline CDR1 and CDR2 sequences are SQVTM and ANQGSEA. The CDR3 is 13 residues long. The CDR3 here is CSASGGINYEQYF.

V and J are TRBV9 and TRBJ2-3; TCRdb's D call of TRBD2 is untestable without DNA. The CDR3 runs to 15 residues. Germline V lookup: CDR1 SGDLS, CDR2 YYNGEE. The CDR3 is CASSPGSGSMDTQYF.

The J gene is TRBJ2-1, the V gene TRBV11-2; as DNA is missing, the TRBD1 call by TCRdb cannot be tested. This CDR3 has 17 residues. In germline, CDR1 is SGHAT, CDR2 FQNNGV. This chain's CDR3 is CASTLVYRTNQGNEQFF.

Frequency places this clonotype as medium-sized. The V call is TRBV12-3 or TRBV12-4, the J call TRBJ2-7; TCRdb selects TRBD1, and the lack of DNA leaves this call unchecked. The CDR3 is 14 amino acids. CDR3: CASSSAGTGDEQYF.

The rearrangement uses TRBV28 and TRBJ2-1; TCRdb selects TRBD2, and the lack of DNA leaves this call unchecked. Germline CDR1 is MDHEN and CDR2 is SYDVKM. This CDR3 is 17 amino acids long. CDR3 sequence reads: CASSLTPGTSGRWEQFF.

The rearrangement links TRBV1 to TRBJ1-4. TRBV1 represents a pseudogene. This CDR3 contains 16 residues. CDR3: CTSSQELGSGNEKLFF.

By frequency, this clonotype registers medium-sized. The V gene is TRBV15, the J gene TRBJ2-5; absent DNA, TCRdb's TRBD1 call cannot be checked. Looked up from germline, CDR1 is LNHNV and CDR2 is YYDKDF (reference sequence). This CDR3 has 15 amino acids. CDR3: CATRYGGTLQETQYF.

V and J are TRBV11-3 and TRBJ2-2. CDR1 is SGHNT, CDR2 YENEEA, per germline. There are 12 residues in the CDR3. CDR3: CASSLITGELFF.

The chain couples TRBV5-6 to TRBJ2-7. CDR1 is SGHDT and CDR2 is YYEEEE in the germline V gene. CDR3 size: 13 residues. This chain's CDR3 is CASSLGPAYEQYF.

This chain connects TRBV14 to TRBJ2-1. Germline V lookup: CDR1 SGHDN, CDR2 FVKESK. The CDR3 has 11 amino acids. This chain's CDR3 is CASSDYNEQFF.

This clonotype is medium-sized by frequency. The chain couples TRBV13 to TRBJ1-5; without DNA, the TCRdb call of TRBD1 cannot be checked. Germline lookup yields CDR1 PRHDT and CDR2 FYEKMQ (reference sequence). The CDR3 is 14 residues long. The CDR3 sequence is CASSQVTGDQPQHF.

By frequency, this clonotype registers medium-sized (0.01 to 0.1%). The chain carries TRBV2 and TRBJ2-1. This CDR3 is built from 12 residues. The germline CDR1 and CDR2 sequences are SNHLY and FYNNEI. This CDR3 is CASSEARNEQFF. The full variable domain, completed using reference TRBV2 and TRBJ2-1, is EPEVTQTPSHQVTQMGQEVILRCVPISNHLYFYWYRQILGQKVEFLVSFYNNEISEKSEIFDDQFSVERPDGSNFTLKIRSTKLEDSAMYFCASSEARNEQFFGPGTRLTVL.

The V gene is TRBV20-1, the J gene TRBJ2-3; the TRBD2 assignment by TCRdb is unverifiable without DNA. Looked up from germline, CDR1 is DFQATT and CDR2 is SNEGSKA (reference sequence). The CDR3 extends over 15 amino acids. The CDR3 region is CSSRPSSGVRDTQYF.